This record looks at one T cell receptor (beta chain) sequence and its context. There are many counts of this clonotype. Its target antigen remains unknown. There are no base qualities to consult, and no much larger clone falls within one base. Library preparation employed 5' RACE. Sequencing used an Illumina HiSeq 2000. Template switching added a universal primer binding site, and the final cDNA carried a unique molecular identifier that allowed TCR cDNA molecules to be counted accurately. Specific primers in the conserved constant-segment region were used to synthesize first-strand cDNA for the TCR alpha and beta chains. To control for contamination, every cDNA library was double barcoded, receiving both a SMART-Mk sample barcode and Illumina barcodes. Two successive PCR steps introduced TruSeq adapter sequences along with Illumina sample barcodes. The TCR alpha and beta cDNA libraries were sequenced on the Illumina HiSeq platform using custom primers. The study's own analysis went as follows. MiGEC processed the raw reads to extract unique molecular identifiers, while MiXCR was used to determine the CDR3 positions. For each individual, recombination models were inferred using an EM algorithm with the repgenHMM and IGoR tools. The analysis of shared clonotypes was done with the tcR package in R, with sharing normalized by the product of cloneset sizes. Out-of-frame nonproductive sequences were analyzed to study raw recombination free of thymic and clonal selection effects. In TCRdb, the public reads were trimmed at Q25 with fastp and aligned with MiXCR, with productive beta chains retained. Merged by CDR3 protein, the rows form single entries marked with the most common genes and DNA. These V and J calls originate from TCRdb's pipeline instead of the authors' own analysis. The sample table contains about 220,000 distinct CDR3 sequences; only one count was recorded for 6% to 9% of them. 1.9% of the sample is in the top ten clones.

This specimen comes from a study of identical twins (dated by TCRdb to the mid-2010s). For the wider study: The study deep-sequenced TCR alpha and beta repertoires from monozygotic twins, unrelated adults of various ages and cord blood to test whether fetal clonotypes persist. Replicate twin experiments were performed at different times using different library preparation protocols to rule out contamination. What the work shows at the level of the full study, not this receptor alone: Invariant T cells such as MAIT and iNKT could partly confound zero-insertion analyses, although diverse VJ usage argued against such confounding for most clonotypes. Out-of-frame TCR alpha sharing in monozygotic twins was systematically underestimated by recombination models, whereas sharing between unrelated individuals was in agreement with the recombination models. Fewer insertions were carried by abundant cord blood beta clonotypes; a weaker similar trend was observed in young adult naive repertoires, while no such trend was observed in memory repertoires. A weaker excess of twin sharing was found in beta out-of-frame sequences because the signal-to-noise ratio was lowered by fewer shared sequences. Compared with coincidental sharing between unrelated individuals, out-of-frame TCR alpha sequences shared between twins had an excess of sequences with low generation probability. Because the same donors could not be followed over many years, the conclusions relied on cross-sectional statistical analysis.

All donors were healthy Caucasians. The twin cohort consisted of three pairs of female monozygotic twins, all aged roughly 18 to 29 years. Miltenyi CD45RO+ enrichment and human naive T-cell isolation kits were used to isolate memory (CD45RO+) and naive T cells from PBMC. CDR1 and CDR2, looked up from the germline V gene, are SGHRS and YFSETQ. From the cysteine through the phenylalanine, the CDR3 covers 13 amino acids. The read is trimmed to its CDR3 DNA, 39 bases read in frame from base 1. At the junction V is shortened by 3 bases and J by 6 bases, with 13 bases in between. The data also belong to a second study, concerning yellow fever vaccine responses in identical twins. From that second study: According to the authors, the vaccine-induced T cell response in identical twins seemed to be partly convergent and partly specific to each individual. In identical twins, the study followed T cell clones that responded to the vaccine with precision.

The source material was memory (CD45RO+) T cells sorted from blood. This specimen's cell subset or site label, interpreted: CD45RO+ enriched T cells. This receptor was obtained from a woman aged 18-29 years in good health. This chain is built from TRBV5-1 and TRBJ2-7; the D call is tentative, TRBD1 or TRBD2, as each matches 5 bases. Here the CDR3 is given as CASSYGTGSEQYF. The DNA sequence reads TGCGCCAGCAGCTACGGGACGGGGTCCGAGCAGTACTTC.